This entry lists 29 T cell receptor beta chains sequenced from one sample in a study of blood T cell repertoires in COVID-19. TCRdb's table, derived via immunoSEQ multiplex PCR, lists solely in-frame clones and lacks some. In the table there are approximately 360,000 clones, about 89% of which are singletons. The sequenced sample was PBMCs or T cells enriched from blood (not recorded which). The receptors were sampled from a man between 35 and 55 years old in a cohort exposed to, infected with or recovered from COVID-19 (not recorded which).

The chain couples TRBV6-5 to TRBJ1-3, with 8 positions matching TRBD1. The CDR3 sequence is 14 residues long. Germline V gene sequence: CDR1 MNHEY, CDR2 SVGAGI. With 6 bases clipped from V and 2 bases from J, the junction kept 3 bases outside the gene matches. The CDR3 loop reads CASSQTGAGNTIYF. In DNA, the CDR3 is TGTGCCAGCAGCCAGACAGGGGCTGGAAACACCATATATTTT.

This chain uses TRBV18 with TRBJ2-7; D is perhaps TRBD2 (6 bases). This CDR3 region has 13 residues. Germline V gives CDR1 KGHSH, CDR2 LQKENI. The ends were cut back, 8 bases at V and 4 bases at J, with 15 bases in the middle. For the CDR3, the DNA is TGTGCCAGCACAGTGGAGGGACGATACGAGCAGTACTTC. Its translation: CASTVEGRYEQYF.

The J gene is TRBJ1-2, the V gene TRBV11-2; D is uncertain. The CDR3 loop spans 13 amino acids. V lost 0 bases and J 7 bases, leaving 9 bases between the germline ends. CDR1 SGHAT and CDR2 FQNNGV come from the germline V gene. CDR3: CASSLEPTGGYTF. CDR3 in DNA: TGTGCCAGCAGCTTAGAACCGACGGGTGGCTACACCTTC.

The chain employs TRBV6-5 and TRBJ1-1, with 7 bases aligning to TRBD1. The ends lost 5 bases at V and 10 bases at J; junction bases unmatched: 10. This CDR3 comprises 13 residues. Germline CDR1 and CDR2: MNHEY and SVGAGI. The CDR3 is CASSTRQGTVAFF. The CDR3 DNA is TGTGCCAGCAGTACCCGACAGGGAACCGTAGCTTTCTTT.

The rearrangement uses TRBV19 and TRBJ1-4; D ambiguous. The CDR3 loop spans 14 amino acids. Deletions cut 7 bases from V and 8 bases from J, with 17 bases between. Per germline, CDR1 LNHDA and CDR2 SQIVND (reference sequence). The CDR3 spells CASKSQANVEKLFF. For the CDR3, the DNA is TGTGCCAGTAAATCCCAGGCTAACGTCGAAAAACTGTTTTTT.

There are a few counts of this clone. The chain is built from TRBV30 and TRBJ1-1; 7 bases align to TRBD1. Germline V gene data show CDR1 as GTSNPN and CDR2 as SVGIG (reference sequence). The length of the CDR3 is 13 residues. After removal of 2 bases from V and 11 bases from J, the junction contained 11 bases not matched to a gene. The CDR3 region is CAWSFRGTVDAFF. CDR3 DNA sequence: TGTGCCTGGAGTTTCCGGGGGACAGTTGACGCTTTCTTT.

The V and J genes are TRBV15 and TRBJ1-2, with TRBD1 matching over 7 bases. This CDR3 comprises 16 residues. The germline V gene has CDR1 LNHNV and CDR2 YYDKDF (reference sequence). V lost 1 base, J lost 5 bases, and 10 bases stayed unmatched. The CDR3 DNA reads TGTGCCACCAGCAGAGTTCCCGACAGGGTAGATTATGGCTACACCTTC. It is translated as CATSRVPDRVDYGYTF.

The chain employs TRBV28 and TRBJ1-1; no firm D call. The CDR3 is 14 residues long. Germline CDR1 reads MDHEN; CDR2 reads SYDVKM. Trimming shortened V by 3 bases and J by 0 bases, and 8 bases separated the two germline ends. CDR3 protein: CASSFPGLNTEAFF. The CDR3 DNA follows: TGTGCCAGCAGTTTTCCGGGTTTGAACACTGAAGCTTTCTTT.

The CDR3 nucleotides read TGTGCCAGCAGCCCCCAAACAGGTTTCCAAGAGACCCAGTACTTC. This translates into CASSPQTGFQETQYF. The chain is built from TRBV7-7 and TRBJ2-5, with D perhaps matching TRBD1 (5 bases). Trimming removed 5 bases from V and 1 base from J, with 14 bases in between. Germline CDR1 and CDR2: SSHAT and FNYEAQ (reference sequence). The length of the CDR3 is 15 residues.

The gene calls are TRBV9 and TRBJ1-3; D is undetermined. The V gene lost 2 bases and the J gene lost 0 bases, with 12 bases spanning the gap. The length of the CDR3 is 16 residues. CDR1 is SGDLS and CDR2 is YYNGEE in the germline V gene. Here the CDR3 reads CASSVHSFSSGNTIYF. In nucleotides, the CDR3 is TGTGCCAGCAGCGTTCACAGTTTTAGCTCTGGAAACACCATATATTTT.

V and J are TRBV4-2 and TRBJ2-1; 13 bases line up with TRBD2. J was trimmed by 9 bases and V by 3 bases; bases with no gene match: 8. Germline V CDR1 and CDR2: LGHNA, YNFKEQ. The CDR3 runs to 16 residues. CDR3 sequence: CASSQRTSGSNSEQFF. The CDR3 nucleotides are TGTGCCAGCAGCCAGCGGACTAGCGGGAGTAATAGTGAGCAGTTCTTC.

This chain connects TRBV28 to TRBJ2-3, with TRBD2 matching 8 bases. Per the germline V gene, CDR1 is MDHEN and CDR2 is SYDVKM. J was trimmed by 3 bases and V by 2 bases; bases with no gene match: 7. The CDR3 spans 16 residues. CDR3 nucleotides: TGTGCCAGCAGTTTAGGAGGGACTAGTATTACAGATACGCAGTATTTT. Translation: CASSLGGTSITDTQYF.

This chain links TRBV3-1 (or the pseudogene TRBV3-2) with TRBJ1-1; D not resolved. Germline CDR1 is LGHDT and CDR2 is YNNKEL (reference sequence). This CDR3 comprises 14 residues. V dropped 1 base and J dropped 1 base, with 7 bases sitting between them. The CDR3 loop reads CASSQGRQNTEAFF. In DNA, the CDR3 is TGTGCCAGCAGCCAAGGGCGGCAGAACACTGAAGCTTTCTTT.

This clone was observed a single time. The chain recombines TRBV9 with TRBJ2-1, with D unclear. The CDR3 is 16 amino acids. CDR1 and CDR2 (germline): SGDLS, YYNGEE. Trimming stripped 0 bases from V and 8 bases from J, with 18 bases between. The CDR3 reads CASSVATMGPFDEQFF. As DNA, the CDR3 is TGTGCCAGCAGCGTAGCTACCATGGGCCCGTTCGATGAGCAGTTCTTC.

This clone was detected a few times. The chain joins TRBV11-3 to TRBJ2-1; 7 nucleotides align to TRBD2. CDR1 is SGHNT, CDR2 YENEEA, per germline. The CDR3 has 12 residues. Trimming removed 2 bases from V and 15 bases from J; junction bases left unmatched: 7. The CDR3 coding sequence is TGTGCCAGCAGCTTAAATGCGGGAGTCACGTTCTTC. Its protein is CASSLNAGVTFF.

DNA for the CDR3: TGTGCCAGTAGTCCTTCGAGCGCACTTCTGGCCAACGTCCTGACTTTC. Its translation: CASSPSSALLANVLTF. V gene TRBV19 combines with J gene TRBJ2-6; D is ambiguous. Germline V CDR1 and CDR2: LNHDA, SQIVND (reference sequence). This CDR3 has 16 amino acids. The germline V and J ends were trimmed by 5 bases and 6 bases, with 17 bases remaining between them.

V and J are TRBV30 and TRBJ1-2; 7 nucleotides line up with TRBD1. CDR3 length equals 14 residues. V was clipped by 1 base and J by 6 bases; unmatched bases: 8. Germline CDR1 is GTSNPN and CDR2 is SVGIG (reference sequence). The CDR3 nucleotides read TGTGCCTGGAGTGCCGACAGGGCAAGAGATGGCTACACCTTC. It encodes CAWSADRARDGYTF.

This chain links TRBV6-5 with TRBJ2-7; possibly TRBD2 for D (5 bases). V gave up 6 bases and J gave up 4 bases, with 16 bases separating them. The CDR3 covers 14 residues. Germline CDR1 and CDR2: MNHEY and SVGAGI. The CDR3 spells CASSPTTSFYEQYF. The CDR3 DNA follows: TGTGCCAGCAGCCCAACCACTAGTTTTTACGAGCAGTACTTC.

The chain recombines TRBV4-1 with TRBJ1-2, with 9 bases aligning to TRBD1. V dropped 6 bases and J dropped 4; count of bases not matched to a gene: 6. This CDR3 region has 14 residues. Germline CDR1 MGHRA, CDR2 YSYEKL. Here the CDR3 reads CASRPQGAFYGYTF. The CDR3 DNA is TGCGCCAGCAGACCACAGGGGGCTTTCTATGGCTACACCTTC.

The CDR3, as DNA: TGTGCCTGGAGTGCGGGACAGGGGAATGAGCAGTTCTTC. It is translated as CAWSAGQGNEQFF. The gene calls are TRBV30 and TRBJ2-1, with 10 bases lining up with TRBD1. The ends lost 1 base at V and 7 bases at J; junction bases unmatched: 1. The CDR3 extends over 13 amino acids. Looked up from germline, CDR1 is GTSNPN and CDR2 is SVGIG (reference sequence).

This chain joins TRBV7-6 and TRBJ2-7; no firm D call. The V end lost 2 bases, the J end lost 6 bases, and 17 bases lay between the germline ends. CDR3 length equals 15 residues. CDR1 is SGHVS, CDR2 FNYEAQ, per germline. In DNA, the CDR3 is TGTGCCAGCAGCTTATCTTCTGCCGCGTCGCGCGAGCAGTACTTC. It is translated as CASSLSSAASREQYF.

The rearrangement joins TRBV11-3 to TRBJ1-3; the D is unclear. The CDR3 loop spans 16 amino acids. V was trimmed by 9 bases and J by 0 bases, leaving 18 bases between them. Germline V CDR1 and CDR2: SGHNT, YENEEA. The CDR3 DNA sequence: TGTGCCAGAGTAGTATGGAGATTTATCTCTGGAAACACCATATATTTT. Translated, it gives CARVVWRFISGNTIYF.

The CDR3 spells CASSSKAGGYEQYF. The DNA of the CDR3 is TGTGCCAGCAGCTCCAAGGCGGGTGGGTACGAGCAGTACTTC. The V call is TRBV11-2, the J call TRBJ2-7, with D maybe TRBD2 (5 bases). From germline, CDR1 is SGHAT and CDR2 FQNNGV. This CDR3 comprises 14 residues. The V and J ends lost 4 bases and 4 bases respectively, with 14 bases between them.

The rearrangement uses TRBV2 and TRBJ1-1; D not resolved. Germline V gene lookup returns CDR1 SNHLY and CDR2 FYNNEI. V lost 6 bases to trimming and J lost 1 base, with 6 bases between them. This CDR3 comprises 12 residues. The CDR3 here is CASSDTNTEAFF. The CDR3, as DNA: TGTGCCAGCAGCGACACGAACACTGAAGCTTTCTTT. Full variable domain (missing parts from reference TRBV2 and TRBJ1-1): EPEVTQTPSHQVTQMGQEVILRCVPISNHLYFYWYRQILGQKVEFLVSFYNNEISEKSEIFDDQFSVERPDGSNFTLKIRSTKLEDSAMYFCASSDTNTEAFFGQGTRLTVV.

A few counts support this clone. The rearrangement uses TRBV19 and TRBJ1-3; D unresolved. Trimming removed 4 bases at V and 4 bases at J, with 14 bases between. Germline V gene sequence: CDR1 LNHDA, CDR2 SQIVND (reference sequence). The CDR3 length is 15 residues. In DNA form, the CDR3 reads TGTGCCAGTAGTACCCGGACGGCGGGGGGAAACACCATATATTTT. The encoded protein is CASSTRTAGGNTIYF.

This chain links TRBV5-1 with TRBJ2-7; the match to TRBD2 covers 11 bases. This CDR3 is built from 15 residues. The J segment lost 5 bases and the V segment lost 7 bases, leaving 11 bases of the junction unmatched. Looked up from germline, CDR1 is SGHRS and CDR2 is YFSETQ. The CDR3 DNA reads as TGCGCCAGCGGGGCTACTAGCGGGAGTTTCAACGAGCAGTACTTC. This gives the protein CASGATSGSFNEQYF.

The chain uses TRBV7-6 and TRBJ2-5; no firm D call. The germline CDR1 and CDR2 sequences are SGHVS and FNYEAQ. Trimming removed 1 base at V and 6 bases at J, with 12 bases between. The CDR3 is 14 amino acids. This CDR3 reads CASSLESGRKTQYF. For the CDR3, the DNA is TGTGCCAGCAGCTTAGAGTCAGGCCGGAAGACCCAGTACTTC.

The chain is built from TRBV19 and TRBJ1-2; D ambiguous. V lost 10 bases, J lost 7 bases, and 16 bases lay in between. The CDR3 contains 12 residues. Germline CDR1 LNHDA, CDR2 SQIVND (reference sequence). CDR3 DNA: TGTGCCATTAAACCCTCGGGAGGTGGCTACACCTTC. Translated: CAIKPSGGGYTF.

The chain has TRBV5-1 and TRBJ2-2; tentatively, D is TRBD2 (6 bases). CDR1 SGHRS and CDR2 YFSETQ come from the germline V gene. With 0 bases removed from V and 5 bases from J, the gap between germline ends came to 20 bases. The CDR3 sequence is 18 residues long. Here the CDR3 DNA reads TGCGCCAGCAGCTTGGAAGTTTGGGCAAATCGGGGGACCGGGGAGCTGTTTTTT. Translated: CASSLEVWANRGTGELFF. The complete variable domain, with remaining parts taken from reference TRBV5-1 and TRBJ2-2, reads KAGVTQTPRYLIKTRGQQVTLSCSPISGHRSVSWYQQTPGQGLQFLFEYFSETQRNKGNFPGRFSGRQFSNSRSEMNVSTLELGDSALYLCASSLEVWANRGTGELFFGEGSRLTVL.